One and the same sample provided the 28 T cell receptor beta chains below, sequenced in a study of Ad26.COV2.S vaccination and SARS-CoV-2 variants (dated by TCRdb to about 2021). The library was obtained by the immunoSEQ multiplex PCR assay. TCRdb retrieved this table from immuneACCESS and kept in-frame rearrangements only. Not all clones are present; in checked studies, unresolved V genes account for under half, and no reason is known for the remainder. For this sample there are 300,000 to 350,000 clones; 86% appear just once. The top ten constitute about 10% of the sample. According to the study, the label for this sample's treatment or condition signals: 15 to 20 received Ad26.COV2.S at low or high dose, single or two shots; roughly five received placebo; per-sample allocation not given. For vaccine and placebo recipients, repertoires were sequenced using samples collected on day 63 after the first injection.

Sequenced here: peripheral blood, sampled in a trial of Ad26.COV2.S vaccine versus placebo. These receptors originate from a person between 18 and 59 years old who received the Ad26.COV2.S COVID-19 vaccine or a placebo.

V gene TRBV3-1 (or the pseudogene TRBV3-2) combines with J gene TRBJ1-4; possibly TRBD1 for D (5 bases). V was pared by 1 base and J by 8 bases, with 20 bases between. The CDR3 covers 17 residues. Germline V gives CDR1 LGHDT, CDR2 YNNKEL (reference sequence). CDR3 loop: CASSQGPRGGLGEKLFF. DNA of the CDR3: TGTGCCAGCAGCCAAGGGCCCCGGGGGGGGTTAGGGGAAAAACTGTTTTTT.

The V gene is TRBV28, the J gene TRBJ2-7; 8 bases agree with TRBD2. V shed 4 bases, J shed 3 bases, and the junction held 14 bases outside the gene matches. The germline V gene encodes CDR1 MDHEN and CDR2 SYDVKM. CDR3 length: 17 amino acids. The CDR3 reads CASSSSGLLPSLYEQYF. Written as DNA, the CDR3 is TGTGCCAGCAGTTCTAGCGGGCTCCTCCCGTCCCTCTACGAGCAGTACTTC.

This clone was seen a single time. The chain combines TRBV4-3 with TRBJ2-7; 7 bases align to TRBD1. V shed 0 bases, J shed 2 bases, and the junction held 4 bases outside the gene matches. Germline values: CDR1 LGHNA, CDR2 YSLEER. The CDR3 has 15 residues. The CDR3 spells CASSQDLGTAYEQYF. The CDR3 region has the DNA TGCGCCAGCAGCCAAGATTTGGGGACAGCCTACGAGCAGTACTTC.

On this clone itself: Germline and junction disagree at one end, which may indicate a read error. The chain couples TRBV29-1 to TRBJ2-5; 10 nucleotides match TRBD2. CDR3 length: 13 amino acids. Per the germline V gene, CDR1 is SQVTM and CDR2 is ANQGSEA. CDR3 sequence: CSVAITGTSAPDF. In DNA, the CDR3 is TGCAGCGTTGCCATAACCGGGACTAGCGCCCCGGACTTC.

The chain carries TRBV2 and TRBJ2-3; TRBD2 agrees at 8 bases. The CDR3 is made up of 18 amino acids. The V gene's germline CDR1 is SNHLY and CDR2 FYNNEI. J gave up 1 base and V 1 base, and 10 bases lay outside the gene matches. CDR3 DNA: TGTGCCAGCAGTGAAGTGGGTAGCGGGGTTCCTCGCACAGATACGCAGTATTTT. Translating gives CASSEVGSGVPRTDTQYF.

As regards this clone: Other DNA sequences from this sample encode an identical CDR3 as well. The chain carries TRBV12-3 or TRBV12-4 and TRBJ1-2, with a tentative D call TRBD1 (5 bases). The V end lost 3 bases, the J end lost 6 bases, and 8 bases lay between the germline ends. The CDR3 is made up of 12 amino acids. CDR3 sequence: CASSLRGDGYTF. For the CDR3, the DNA is TGTGCCAGCAGTTTGCGGGGGGATGGCTACACCTTC.

As to this clone: One junction end does not reproduce the germline sequence, and a read error may be involved. V usage is TRBV28 and J usage is TRBJ1-1, with D hard to call. The germline V gene has CDR1 MDHEN and CDR2 SYDVKM. The CDR3 contains 13 residues. CDR3 DNA sequence: TGTGCCAGCAGTTTTGGTATAAACACTGAAACTTTCTTT. Encoded protein: CASSFGINTETFF.

This chain uses TRBV4-3 with TRBJ1-5; D uncertain. Between the trimmed V and J ends, which lost 0 bases and 4 bases, there was a span of 7 bases. The CDR3 has 14 residues. CDR1 and CDR2 (germline): LGHNA, YSLEER. This chain's CDR3 is CASSQEYVNQPQHF. DNA for the CDR3: TGCGCCAGCAGCCAAGAATACGTTAATCAGCCCCAGCATTTT.

This clone has only a few counts. This chain links TRBV7-8 with TRBJ2-7; D gene ambiguous. The CDR3 sequence is 13 residues long. The V end lost 7 bases, the J end lost 0 bases, and 10 bases lay between the germline ends. Looked up from germline, CDR1 is SGHVS and CDR2 is FQNEAQ. CDR3: CASTPRASYEQYF. In DNA form, the CDR3 reads TGTGCCAGCACTCCGAGAGCCTCCTACGAGCAGTACTTC.

The chain recombines TRBV28 with TRBJ2-1, with 13 bases aligning to TRBD2. The CDR3 spans 16 residues. Trimming at V came to 5 bases and at J to 3 bases, leaving 4 bases not matched to a gene. Germline CDR1 MDHEN, CDR2 SYDVKM. The CDR3 protein is CASSPWTSGSYNEQFF. CDR3 bases: TGTGCCAGCAGTCCCTGGACTAGCGGGAGCTACAATGAGCAGTTCTTC.

In this sample, this clone turned up many times. The chain uses TRBV7-8 and TRBJ2-3; 11 bases line up with TRBD2. The CDR3 has 16 amino acids. The germline CDR1 and CDR2 sequences are SGHVS and FQNEAQ. The J segment lost 2 bases and the V segment lost 3 bases, leaving 4 bases of the junction unmatched. CDR3 sequence (DNA): TGTGCCAGCAGCTTCCATAGCGGGGGGGCCACAGATACGCAGTATTTT. As protein: CASSFHSGGATDTQYF.

This clone has only a few counts. The chain uses TRBV24-1 and TRBJ1-2; D is perhaps TRBD1 (5 bases). CDR3 length: 13 residues. Germline loops: CDR1 KGHDR, CDR2 SFDVKD. V was clipped by 4 bases and J by 7 bases, with 12 bases between them. The CDR3 spells CATSEYQGSGYTF. Written as DNA, the CDR3 is TGTGCCACCAGTGAATACCAGGGATCTGGCTACACCTTC.

For the CDR3, the DNA is TGTGCCAGCAGCAGAAACAGGGAAGTAGGTGGCTACACCTTC. It encodes CASSRNREVGGYTF. This sequence joins TRBV21-1 and TRBJ1-2; the table assigns TRBD1, which was not confirmed against the DNA. TRBV21-1 is tagged as a pseudogene. The CDR3 is 14 amino acids.

The chain carries TRBV5-4 and TRBJ2-4; D is possibly TRBD1 or TRBD2 (5 bases each). The CDR3 runs to 16 residues. From germline, CDR1 is SGHNT and CDR2 YYREEE (reference sequence). Trimming cost V 3 bases and J 1 base, with 14 bases left between them. CDR3 DNA: TGTGCCAGCAGCTGGGGGACCCCTGGGGCCAAAAACATTCAGTACTTC. Translation: CASSWGTPGAKNIQYF.

This chain links TRBV7-9 with TRBJ2-5; the D is unclear. Germline V lookup: CDR1 SEHNR, CDR2 FQNEAQ (reference sequence). Trimming took 6 bases from V and 5 from J, leaving 16 bases between them. CDR3 length equals 14 residues. Written as DNA, the CDR3 is TGTGCCAGCAGTCAATCGGTCCTGGTGGAGACCCAGTACTTC. It yields the protein CASSQSVLVETQYF.

This CDR3 reads CASTKGLAGGRITGELFF. The CDR3 nucleotides read TGTGCCAGCACCAAAGGGCTAGCGGGGGGCCGTATCACCGGGGAGCTGTTTTTT. The gene calls are TRBV21-1 and TRBJ2-2; TRBD2, the D gene given by the table, was not confirmed from the DNA. TRBV21-1 is listed as a pseudogene. CDR3 length: 18 residues.

The chain is built from TRBV6-2 or TRBV6-3 and TRBJ1-5; a weak D match, TRBD1 (5 bases). Trimming pared 2 bases from V and 6 bases from J, leaving 14 bases between. In germline, CDR1 is MNHEY, CDR2 SVGEGT. The CDR3 is made up of 15 amino acids. The CDR3 DNA sequence: TGTGCCAGCAGTTACCTGGCAGGGCTCAGTCAGCCCCAGCATTTT. Its translation is CASSYLAGLSQPQHF.

The chain links TRBV29-1 to TRBJ1-1; D is perhaps TRBD1 (5 bases). V lost 7 bases, J lost 5 bases, and 8 bases lay in between. The CDR3 sequence is 10 residues long. Germline loops: CDR1 SQVTM, CDR2 ANQGSEA. CDR3 sequence reads: CSAAGTEAFF. In nucleotides, the CDR3 is TGCAGCGCTGCAGGGACTGAAGCTTTCTTT.

The genes are TRBV5-5 and TRBJ2-7; the match to TRBD2 covers 14 bases. Germline CDR1 is SGHKS and CDR2 is YYEKEE (reference sequence). J gave up 2 bases and V 4 bases, and 8 bases lay outside the gene matches. The CDR3 consists of 17 residues. CDR3 in amino acids: CASSGGLAGVLPYEQYF. The CDR3 DNA is TGTGCCAGCAGCGGGGGACTAGCGGGAGTTCTTCCCTACGAGCAGTACTTC.

V is TRBV5-4 and J is TRBJ2-2; D call uncertain. Germline CDR1 reads SGHNT; CDR2 reads YYREEE (reference sequence). The CDR3 contains 17 residues. V was clipped by 0 bases and J by 6 bases, with 18 bases between them. CDR3 in DNA: TGTGCCAGCAGCTTGGCTCTCTCCTCGGCCCGACCCGGGGAGCTGTTTTTT. Residues: CASSLALSSARPGELFF.

This clone was counted between two and nine times. V gene TRBV28 combines with J gene TRBJ1-5; D call uncertain. CDR1 MDHEN and CDR2 SYDVKM come from the germline V gene. The germline V and J ends were trimmed by 8 bases and 0 bases, with 14 bases remaining between them. The CDR3 length is 15 residues. In DNA, the CDR3 is TGTGCCAGCGATTCCGCAAGCTATAGCAATCAGCCCCAGCATTTT. It codes for CASDSASYSNQPQHF.

The chain links TRBV12-3 or TRBV12-4 to TRBJ1-5, with a possible D match to TRBD1 (5 bases). The CDR3 has 13 residues. Trimming removed 3 bases from V and 6 bases from J, with 9 bases in between. The CDR3 is CASSLSGTQPQHF. The CDR3 DNA sequence: TGTGCCAGCAGTTTGTCGGGGACTCAGCCCCAGCATTTT.

V gene TRBV2 combines with J gene TRBJ1-4, with TRBD1 matching 7 bases. After removal of 6 bases from V and 5 bases from J, the junction contained 6 bases not matched to a gene. The CDR3 has 14 amino acids. The V gene's germline CDR1 is SNHLY and CDR2 FYNNEI. Written as DNA, the CDR3 is TGTGCCAGCAGCTGGGGGACAGTCAATGAAAAACTGTTTTTT. Its protein product is CASSWGTVNEKLFF.

This clone has only a few counts. The chain carries TRBV10-3 and TRBJ1-3; D gene uncertain. The ends were cut back, 6 bases at V and 2 bases at J, with 5 bases in the middle. The CDR3 consists of 12 residues. Germline CDR1 is ENHRY and CDR2 is SYGVKD. The CDR3 DNA is TGTGCCATCAGGGACCCTGGAAACACCATATATTTT. Its translation is CAIRDPGNTIYF.

Worth noting for this clone: Possible read error: a much larger clone is one base away. This chain links TRBV7-9 with TRBJ1-2, with 7 bases identical to TRBD1. The CDR3 has 13 residues. J lost 4 bases, V lost 3 bases, and 2 bases had no gene match. Per the germline V gene, CDR1 is SEHNR and CDR2 is FQNEAQ (reference sequence). CDR3 residues: CASSLGQIYGYTF. CDR3 bases: TGTGCCAGCAGCTTGGGACAGATCTATGGCTACACCTTC.

This sequence joins TRBV19 and TRBJ2-3, with D possibly matching TRBD2 (5 bases). V lost 4 bases to trimming and J lost 4 bases, with 12 bases between them. Germline lookup yields CDR1 LNHDA and CDR2 SQIVND (reference sequence). This CDR3 is built from 14 residues. The DNA for the CDR3 is TGTGCCAGTAGTAGAGGGCCGGGTGCAGATACGCAGTATTTT. It translates to CASSRGPGADTQYF.

This sequence joins TRBV7-2 and TRBJ2-7; either TRBD1 or TRBD2 may fit D (6 bases each). With 4 bases removed from V and 0 bases from J, the gap between germline ends came to 10 bases. The CDR3 extends over 14 amino acids. Germline V lookup: CDR1 SGHTA, CDR2 FQGNSA. The CDR3 spells CASSSRGLSYEQYF. The CDR3 region has the DNA TGTGCCAGCAGCTCCCGGGGGCTCTCCTACGAGCAGTACTTC. The variable domain in full, with the rest retrieved from reference TRBV7-2 and TRBJ2-7, is GAGVSQSPSNKVTEKGKDVELRCDPISGHTALYWYRQSLGQGLEFLIYFQGNSAPDKSGLPSDRFSAERTGGSVSTLTIQRTQQEDSAVYLCASSSRGLSYEQYFGPGTRLTVT.

This chain joins TRBV7-9 and TRBJ2-2, with 8 bases that match TRBD2. Germline V gives CDR1 SEHNR, CDR2 FQNEAQ (reference sequence). The CDR3 has 14 amino acids. The ends lost 7 bases at V and 2 bases at J; junction bases unmatched: 3. The CDR3 protein is CASIRGGNTGELFF. CDR3 nucleotide sequence: TGTGCCAGCATTCGGGGGGGTAACACCGGGGAGCTGTTTTTT.